This TCR beta chain was obtained from a study of radiotherapy plus CTLA-4 blockade in lung cancer. Generated by immunoSEQ multiplex PCR, the TCRdb table keeps only in-frame clones and is missing some. The table records 52,000 or so clones, approximately 80% of them present only once. The sequenced sample was peripheral blood, obtained from a patient treated with radiotherapy plus ipilimumab. The source of this sequence is a human donor with non-small cell lung cancer who had a partial response to radiotherapy plus ipilimumab.

The CDR3 is CASSLEGGQGSYEQYF. The DNA for the CDR3 is TGTGCCAGCAGCTTAGAGGGGGGACAGGGATCCTACGAGCAGTACTTC. The gene calls are TRBV7-3 and TRBJ2-7; 9 bases match TRBD1. The CDR3 is 16 amino acids. Germline V gene data show CDR1 as SGHTA and CDR2 as FQGTGA. The J segment lost 1 base and the V segment lost 2 bases, leaving 6 bases of the junction unmatched.